What follows is one T cell receptor (beta chain) and its context. The method was immunoSEQ multiplex PCR; TCRdb's version includes in-frame clones alone and lacks a portion of them. The sample holds about 51,000 clones, roughly 90% seen once. The V gene end was trimmed by 4 bases and the J gene end by 4 bases; junction bases not matched to a gene: 10. This CDR3 spans 16 amino acids. This entry belongs to a study of control samples from healthy donors and cancer patients. The sample consisted of PBMCs. V and J are TRBV23-1 and TRBJ1-2; the match to TRBD1 covers 9 bases. TRBV23-1 is sorted into the ORF group, with uncertain function. The receptor was derived from a man in his fifties or sixties with head and neck cancer. The DNA for the CDR3 is TGCGCCAGCAGTCCCACCGCGGACAGGGGAGTCTATGGCTACACCTTC. Its protein product is CASSPTADRGVYGYTF.